This passage covers 11 T cell receptor beta chains from one sample sequenced in a study of CD8+ T cells in alopecia areata. Reverse transcription of extracted RNA yielded cDNA, which provided the sequencing template. Clones were sequenced by immunoSEQ multiplex PCR, and TCRdb holds only the in-frame ones, with some missing. The sample lists over 150,000 clones, about 61% occurring once. Source material: CD8+ T cells sorted from blood. The receptors stem from a human donor in good health.

The CDR3 loop reads CASNGQPQHF. The CDR3 region has the DNA TGTGCCAGCAACGGTCAGCCCCAGCATTTT. The gene calls are TRBV6-1 and TRBJ1-5; no firm D call. The CDR3 has 10 amino acids. The germline V gene has CDR1 MNHNS and CDR2 SASEGT. With 7 bases removed from V and 6 bases from J, the gap between germline ends came to 4 bases.

V usage is TRBV9 and J usage is TRBJ1-1; 9 nucleotides line up with TRBD1. The trim removed 3 bases at V and 0 bases at J, leaving 0 bases unmatched. Germline CDR1 reads SGDLS; CDR2 reads YYNGEE. This CDR3 contains 14 residues. This CDR3 is CASSDRGLNTEAFF. CDR3 bases: TGTGCCAGCAGCGACAGGGGGCTGAACACTGAAGCTTTCTTT.

The genes are TRBV13 and TRBJ2-7; D may be TRBD1 (5 bases). The CDR3 contains 14 residues. Trimming shortened V by 4 bases and J by 3 bases, and 13 bases separated the two germline ends. Germline V gives CDR1 PRHDT, CDR2 FYEKMQ (reference sequence). The CDR3 sequence: CASSSETALYEQYF. In DNA, the CDR3 is TGTGCCAGCAGCTCAGAGACAGCACTCTACGAGCAGTACTTC. The variable domain in full, completed from reference TRBV13 and TRBJ2-7, reads AAGVIQSPRHLIKEKRETATLKCYPIPRHDTVYWYQQGPGQDPQFLISFYEKMQSDKGSIPDRFSAQQFSDYHSELNMSSLELGDSALYFCASSSETALYEQYFGPGTRLTVT.

V usage is TRBV30 and J usage is TRBJ2-7, with D perhaps TRBD2 (6 bases). The CDR3 consists of 15 residues. Trimming left V 7 bases short and J 0 bases short, with 19 bases between. Germline CDR1 GTSNPN, CDR2 SVGIG (reference sequence). This CDR3 is CASLWGEISSYEQYF. CDR3 nucleotide sequence: TGTGCCTCCCTCTGGGGGGAAATAAGCTCCTACGAGCAGTACTTC.

This clone was found a few times. The rearrangement uses TRBV29-1 and TRBJ2-3; D is perhaps TRBD1 or TRBD2 (5 bases each). There are 14 residues in the CDR3. V was shortened by 3 bases and J by 6 bases, with 16 bases between the two germline ends. Germline V gene data show CDR1 as SQVTM and CDR2 as ANQGSEA. CDR3 sequence reads: CSVEQRGVGDTQYF. CDR3 in DNA: TGCAGCGTTGAGCAACGAGGGGTTGGGGATACGCAGTATTTT.

V is TRBV4-1 and J is TRBJ2-5; 7 nucleotides agree with TRBD2. CDR1 and CDR2 (germline): MGHRA, YSYEKL. The CDR3 runs 14 residues. V trimming: 4 bases; J trimming: 3 bases; junction bases outside the gene matches: 5. The chain's CDR3 is CASSLPGLEETQYF. For the CDR3, the DNA is TGCGCCAGCAGCCTACCAGGACTAGAAGAGACCCAGTACTTC.

This clone has a handful of counts. The chain links TRBV4-2 to TRBJ2-2; D is unresolved. The CDR3 spans 14 residues. Germline V gene lookup returns CDR1 LGHNA and CDR2 YNFKEQ. V was shortened by 1 base and J by 8 bases, with 11 bases between the two germline ends. CDR3 loop: CASSQVPSPGELFF. The DNA of the CDR3 is TGTGCCAGCAGCCAAGTTCCTTCTCCAGGGGAGCTGTTTTTT.

This clone has more than one count but fewer than ten. This chain links TRBV7-8 with TRBJ2-1, with TRBD2 matching over 9 bases. The CDR3 length is 14 residues. With 8 bases clipped from V and 7 bases from J, the junction kept 9 bases outside the gene matches. In germline, CDR1 is SGHVS, CDR2 FQNEAQ. CDR3 protein: CASLGGGAQNEQFF. The CDR3, as DNA: TGTGCCAGCTTAGGCGGGGGGGCCCAAAATGAGCAGTTCTTC.

The chain links TRBV27 to TRBJ1-2; D not certain. The V end was cut by 6 bases, the J end by 1 base, with 12 bases between. The germline CDR1 and CDR2 sequences are MNHEY and SMNVEV (reference sequence). CDR3 length: 14 amino acids. The CDR3 region is CASRRDGVNYGYTF. In DNA form, the CDR3 reads TGTGCCAGCAGACGAGATGGGGTTAACTATGGCTACACCTTC.

This clone came up a few times. The rearrangement links TRBV6-8 to TRBJ2-1; D not certain. Trimming took off 4 bases at V and 5 bases at J, with 3 bases between the two ends. This CDR3 spans 11 amino acids. Germline V gives CDR1 MNHGY, CDR2 SAAAGT. CDR3 DNA sequence: TGTGCCAGCAGTTCTCACAATGAGCAGTTCTTC. Protein: CASSSHNEQFF.

This chain links TRBV6-5 with TRBJ1-1; D remains ambiguous. The germline gives CDR1 MNHEY, CDR2 SVGAGI. The CDR3 loop spans 15 amino acids. V was cut by 8 bases and J by 0 bases, with 16 bases left in between. The CDR3 loop reads CASSLREQLNTEAFF. The CDR3 region has the DNA TGTGCCAGCTCACTTCGGGAACAGCTGAACACTGAAGCTTTCTTT.